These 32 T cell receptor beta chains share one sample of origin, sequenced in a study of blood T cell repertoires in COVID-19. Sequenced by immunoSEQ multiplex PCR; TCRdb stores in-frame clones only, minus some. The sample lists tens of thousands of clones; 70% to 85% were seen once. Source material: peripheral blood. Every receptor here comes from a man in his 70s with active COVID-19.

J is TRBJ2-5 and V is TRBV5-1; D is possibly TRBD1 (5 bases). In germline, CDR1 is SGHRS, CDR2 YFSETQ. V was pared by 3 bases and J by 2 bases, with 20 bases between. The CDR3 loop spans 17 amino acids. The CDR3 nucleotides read TGCGCCAGCAGCTCGCAACGGTCAGGGATAGCTCAAGAGACCCAGTACTTC. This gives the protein CASSSQRSGIAQETQYF.

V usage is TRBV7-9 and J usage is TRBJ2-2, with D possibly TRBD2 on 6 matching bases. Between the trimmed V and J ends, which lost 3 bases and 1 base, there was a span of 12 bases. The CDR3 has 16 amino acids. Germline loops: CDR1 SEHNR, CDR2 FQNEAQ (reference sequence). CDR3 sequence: CASSFRGVMNTGELFF. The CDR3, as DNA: TGTGCCAGCAGCTTTCGCGGGGTAATGAACACCGGGGAGCTGTTTTTT.

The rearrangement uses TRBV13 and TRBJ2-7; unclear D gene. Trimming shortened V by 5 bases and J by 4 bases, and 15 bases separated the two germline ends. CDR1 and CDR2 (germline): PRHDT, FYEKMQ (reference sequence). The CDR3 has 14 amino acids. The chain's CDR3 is CASSRGALEYEQYF. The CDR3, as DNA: TGTGCCAGCAGCCGAGGAGCCCTCGAATACGAGCAGTACTTC. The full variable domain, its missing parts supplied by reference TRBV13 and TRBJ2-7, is AAGVIQSPRHLIKEKRETATLKCYPIPRHDTVYWYQQGPGQDPQFLISFYEKMQSDKGSIPDRFSAQQFSDYHSELNMSSLELGDSALYFCASSRGALEYEQYFGPGTRLTVT.

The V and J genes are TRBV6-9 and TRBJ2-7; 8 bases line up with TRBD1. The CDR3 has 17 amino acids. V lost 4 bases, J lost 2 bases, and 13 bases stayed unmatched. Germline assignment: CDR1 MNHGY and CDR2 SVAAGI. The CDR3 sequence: CASSFTPTSTGAYEQYF. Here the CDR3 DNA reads TGTGCCAGCAGTTTCACGCCCACTTCGACAGGGGCCTACGAGCAGTACTTC.

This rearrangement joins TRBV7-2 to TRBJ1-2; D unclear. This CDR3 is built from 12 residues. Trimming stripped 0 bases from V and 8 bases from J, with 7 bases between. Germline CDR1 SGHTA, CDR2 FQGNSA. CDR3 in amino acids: CASSLAGFGYTF. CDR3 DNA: TGTGCCAGCAGCTTAGCTGGCTTCGGCTACACCTTC.

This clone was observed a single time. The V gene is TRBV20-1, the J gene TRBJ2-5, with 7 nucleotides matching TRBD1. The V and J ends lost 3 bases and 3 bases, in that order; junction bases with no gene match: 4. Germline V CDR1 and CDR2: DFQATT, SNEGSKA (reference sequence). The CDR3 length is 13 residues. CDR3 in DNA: TGCAGTGCTAGTTACAGGGGAGAAGAGACCCAGTACTTC. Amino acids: CSASYRGEETQYF.

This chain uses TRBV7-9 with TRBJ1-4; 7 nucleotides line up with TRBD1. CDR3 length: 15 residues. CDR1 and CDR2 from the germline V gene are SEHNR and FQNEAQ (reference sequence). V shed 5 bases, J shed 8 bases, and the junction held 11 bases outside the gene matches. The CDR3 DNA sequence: TGTGCCAGCAGCCGGGAGACAGGGCTTAGAGAAAAACTGTTTTTT. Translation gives CASSRETGLREKLFF.

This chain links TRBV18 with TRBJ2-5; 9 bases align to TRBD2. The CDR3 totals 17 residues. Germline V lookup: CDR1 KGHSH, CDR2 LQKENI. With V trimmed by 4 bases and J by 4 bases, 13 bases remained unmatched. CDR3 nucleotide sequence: TGTGCCAGCTCACTAAACGTTGCGGGAGGGCATGGAGAGACCCAGTACTTC. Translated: CASSLNVAGGHGETQYF.

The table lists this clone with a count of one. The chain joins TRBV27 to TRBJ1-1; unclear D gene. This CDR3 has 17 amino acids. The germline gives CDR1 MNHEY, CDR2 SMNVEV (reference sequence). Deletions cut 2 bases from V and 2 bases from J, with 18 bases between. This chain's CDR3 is CASSLRPVGRYNTEAFF. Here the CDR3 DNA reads TGTGCCAGCAGTTTAAGGCCAGTGGGGAGATATAACACTGAAGCTTTCTTT.

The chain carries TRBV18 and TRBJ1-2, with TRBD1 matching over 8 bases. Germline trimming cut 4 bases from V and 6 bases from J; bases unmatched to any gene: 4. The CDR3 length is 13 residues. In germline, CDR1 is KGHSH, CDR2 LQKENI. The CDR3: CASSLTGGNGYTF. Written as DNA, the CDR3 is TGTGCCAGCTCACTAACAGGGGGTAATGGCTACACCTTC. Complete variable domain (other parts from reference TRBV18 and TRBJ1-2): NAGVMQNPRHLVRRRGQEARLRCSPMKGHSHVYWYRQLPEEGLKFMVYLQKENIIDESGMPKERFSAEFPKEGPSILRIQQVVRGDSAAYFCASSLTGGNGYTFGSGTRLTVV.

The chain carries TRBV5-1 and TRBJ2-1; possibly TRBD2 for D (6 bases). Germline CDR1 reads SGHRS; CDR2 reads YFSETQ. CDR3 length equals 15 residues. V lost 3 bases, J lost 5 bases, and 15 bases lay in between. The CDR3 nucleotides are TGCGCCAGCAGCTGGGCGGGAATAGGCCACAATGAGCAGTTCTTC. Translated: CASSWAGIGHNEQFF.

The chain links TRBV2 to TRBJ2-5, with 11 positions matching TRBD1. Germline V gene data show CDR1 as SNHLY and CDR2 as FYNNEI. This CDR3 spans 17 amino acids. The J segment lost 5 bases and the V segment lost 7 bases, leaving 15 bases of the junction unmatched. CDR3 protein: CASNQQGGQGAGETQYF. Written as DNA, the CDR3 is TGTGCCAGCAATCAACAAGGTGGACAGGGGGCTGGTGAGACCCAGTACTTC.

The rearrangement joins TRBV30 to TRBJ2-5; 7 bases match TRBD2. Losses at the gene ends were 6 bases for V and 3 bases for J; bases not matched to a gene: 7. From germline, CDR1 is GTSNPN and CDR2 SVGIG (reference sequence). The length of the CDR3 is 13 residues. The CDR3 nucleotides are TGTGCCTGTGAGCGGGACGTTAAAGAGACCCAGTACTTC. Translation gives CACERDVKETQYF.

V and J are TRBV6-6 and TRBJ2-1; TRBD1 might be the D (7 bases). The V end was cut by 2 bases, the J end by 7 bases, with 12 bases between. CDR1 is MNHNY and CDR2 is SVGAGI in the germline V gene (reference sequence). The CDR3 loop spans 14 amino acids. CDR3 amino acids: CASSYDPGGNEQFF. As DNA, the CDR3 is TGTGCCAGCAGTTACGATCCAGGGGGGAATGAGCAGTTCTTC.

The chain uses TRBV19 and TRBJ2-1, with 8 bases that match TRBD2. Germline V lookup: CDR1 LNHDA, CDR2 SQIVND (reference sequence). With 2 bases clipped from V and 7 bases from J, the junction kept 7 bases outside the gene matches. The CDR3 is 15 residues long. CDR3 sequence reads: CASSIRAGGGNEQFF. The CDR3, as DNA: TGTGCCAGTAGTATAAGGGCGGGAGGTGGGAATGAGCAGTTCTTC. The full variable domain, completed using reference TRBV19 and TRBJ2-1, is DGGITQSPKYLFRKEGQNVTLSCEQNLNHDAMYWYRQDPGQGLRLIYYSQIVNDFQKGDIAEGYSVSREKKESFPLTVTSAQKNPTAFYLCASSIRAGGGNEQFFGPGTRLTVL.

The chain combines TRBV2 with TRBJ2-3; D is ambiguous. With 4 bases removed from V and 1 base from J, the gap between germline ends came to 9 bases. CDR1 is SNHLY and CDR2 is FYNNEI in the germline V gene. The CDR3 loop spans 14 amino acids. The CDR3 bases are TGTGCCAGCAGTGTTCTTGTAGGCACAGATACGCAGTATTTT. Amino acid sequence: CASSVLVGTDTQYF.

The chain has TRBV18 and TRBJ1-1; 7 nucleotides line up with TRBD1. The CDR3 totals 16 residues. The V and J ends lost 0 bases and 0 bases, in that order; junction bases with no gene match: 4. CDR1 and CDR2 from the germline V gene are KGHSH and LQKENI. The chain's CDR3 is CASSPPGQRMNTEAFF. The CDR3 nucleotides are TGTGCCAGCTCACCACCGGGACAGAGAATGAACACTGAAGCTTTCTTT.

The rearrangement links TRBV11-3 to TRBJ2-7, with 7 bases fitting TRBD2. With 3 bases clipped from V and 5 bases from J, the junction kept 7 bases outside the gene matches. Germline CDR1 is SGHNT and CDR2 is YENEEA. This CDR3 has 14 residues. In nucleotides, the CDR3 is TGTGCCAGCAGCTTTGGCGGGAGCAAGAACGAGCAGTACTTC. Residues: CASSFGGSKNEQYF.

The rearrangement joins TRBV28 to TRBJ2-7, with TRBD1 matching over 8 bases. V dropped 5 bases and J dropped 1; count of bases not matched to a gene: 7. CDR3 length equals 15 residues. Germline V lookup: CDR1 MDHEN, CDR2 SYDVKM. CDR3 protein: CASSPADRASYEQYF. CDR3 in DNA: TGTGCCAGCAGTCCGGCGGACAGGGCGTCCTACGAGCAGTACTTC.

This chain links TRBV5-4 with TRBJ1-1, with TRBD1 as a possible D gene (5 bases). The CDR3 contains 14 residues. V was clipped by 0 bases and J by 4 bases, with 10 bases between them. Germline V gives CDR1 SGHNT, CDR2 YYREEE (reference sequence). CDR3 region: CASSLGGRGTEAFF. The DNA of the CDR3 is TGTGCCAGCAGCTTGGGGGGAAGGGGCACTGAAGCTTTCTTT.

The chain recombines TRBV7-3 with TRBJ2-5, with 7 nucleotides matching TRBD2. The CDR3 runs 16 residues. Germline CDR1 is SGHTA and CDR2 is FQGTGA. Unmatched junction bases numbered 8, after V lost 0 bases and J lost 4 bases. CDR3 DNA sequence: TGTGCCAGCAGCTTAACAAGGAGGAAGCGGGGAGAGACCCAGTACTTC. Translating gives CASSLTRRKRGETQYF.

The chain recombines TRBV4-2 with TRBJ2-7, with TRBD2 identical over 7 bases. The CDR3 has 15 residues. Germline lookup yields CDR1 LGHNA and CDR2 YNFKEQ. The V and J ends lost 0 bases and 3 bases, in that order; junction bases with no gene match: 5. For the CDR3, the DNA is TGTGCCAGCAGCCAAGAGCGGGAGCCGTTCTACGAGCAGTACTTC. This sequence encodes CASSQEREPFYEQYF.

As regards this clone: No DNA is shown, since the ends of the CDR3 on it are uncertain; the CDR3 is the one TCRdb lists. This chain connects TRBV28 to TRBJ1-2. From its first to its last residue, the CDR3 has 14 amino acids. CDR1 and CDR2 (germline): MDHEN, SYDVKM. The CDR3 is CASSSSGGGGGYTF.

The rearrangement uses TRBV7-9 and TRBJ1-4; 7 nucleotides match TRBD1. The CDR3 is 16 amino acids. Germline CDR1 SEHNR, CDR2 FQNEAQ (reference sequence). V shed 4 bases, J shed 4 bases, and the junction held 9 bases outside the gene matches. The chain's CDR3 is CASSSYRGRGNEKLFF. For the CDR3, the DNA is TGTGCCAGCAGCTCATACAGGGGACGCGGTAATGAAAAACTGTTTTTT.

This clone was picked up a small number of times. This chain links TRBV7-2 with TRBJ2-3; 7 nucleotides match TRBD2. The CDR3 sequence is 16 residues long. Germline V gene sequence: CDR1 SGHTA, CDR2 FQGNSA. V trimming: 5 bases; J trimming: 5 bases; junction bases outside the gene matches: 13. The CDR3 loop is CASSPSGRERGDTQYF. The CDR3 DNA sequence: TGTGCCAGCAGCCCTTCGGGGCGGGAGCGGGGAGATACGCAGTATTTT.

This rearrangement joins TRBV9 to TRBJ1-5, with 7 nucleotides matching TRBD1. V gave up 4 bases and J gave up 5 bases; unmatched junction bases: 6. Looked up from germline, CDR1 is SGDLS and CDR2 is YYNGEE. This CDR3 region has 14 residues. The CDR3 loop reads CASSPGQLYQPQHF. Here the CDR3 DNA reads TGTGCCAGCAGCCCGGGACAGTTATATCAGCCCCAGCATTTT.

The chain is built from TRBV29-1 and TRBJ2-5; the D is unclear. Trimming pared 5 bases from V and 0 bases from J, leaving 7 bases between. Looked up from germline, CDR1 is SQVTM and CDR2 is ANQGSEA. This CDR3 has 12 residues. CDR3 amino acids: CSVRRNQETQYF. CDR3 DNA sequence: TGCAGCGTTCGGCGGAACCAAGAGACCCAGTACTTC.

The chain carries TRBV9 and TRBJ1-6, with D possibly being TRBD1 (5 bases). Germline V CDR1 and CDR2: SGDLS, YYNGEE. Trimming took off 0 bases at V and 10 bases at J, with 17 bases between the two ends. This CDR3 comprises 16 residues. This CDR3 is CASSVGPGRYESPLHF. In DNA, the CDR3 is TGTGCCAGCAGCGTAGGTCCAGGGCGGTATGAATCACCCCTCCACTTT.

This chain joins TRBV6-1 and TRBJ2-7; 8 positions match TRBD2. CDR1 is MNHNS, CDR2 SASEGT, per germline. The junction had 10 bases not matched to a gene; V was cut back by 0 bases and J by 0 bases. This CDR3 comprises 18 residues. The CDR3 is CASSEAMVAGGPSYEQYF. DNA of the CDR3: TGTGCCAGCAGTGAAGCGATGGTCGCGGGAGGTCCCTCCTACGAGCAGTACTTC.

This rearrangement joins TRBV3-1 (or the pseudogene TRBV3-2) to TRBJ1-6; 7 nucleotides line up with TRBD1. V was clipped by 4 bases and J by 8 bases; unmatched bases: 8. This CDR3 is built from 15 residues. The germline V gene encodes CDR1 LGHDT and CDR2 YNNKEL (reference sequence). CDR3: CASSPYRDSDSPLHF. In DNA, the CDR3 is TGTGCCAGCAGCCCGTACCGGGACAGTGATTCACCCCTCCACTTT.

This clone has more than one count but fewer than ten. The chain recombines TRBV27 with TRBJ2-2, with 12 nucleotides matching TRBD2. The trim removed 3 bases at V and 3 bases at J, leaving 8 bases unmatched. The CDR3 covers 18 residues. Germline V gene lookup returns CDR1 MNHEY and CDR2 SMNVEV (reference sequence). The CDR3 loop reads CASSLAPGLAGHTGELFF. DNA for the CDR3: TGTGCCAGCAGTTTGGCCCCCGGACTAGCGGGGCACACCGGGGAGCTGTTTTTT.

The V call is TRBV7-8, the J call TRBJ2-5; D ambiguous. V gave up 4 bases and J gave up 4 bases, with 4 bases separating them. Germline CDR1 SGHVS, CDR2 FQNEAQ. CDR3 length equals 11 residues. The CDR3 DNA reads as TGTGCCAGCAGCTACGGAGAGACCCAGTACTTC. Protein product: CASSYGETQYF.